This TCR beta chain was retrieved from a study of blood T cells in healthy people across ages. In germline, CDR1 is KGHSH, CDR2 LQKENI. V lost 4 bases to trimming and J lost 0 bases, with 12 bases between them. CDR3 length: 16 residues. This clonotype has more than one count but fewer than ten. Alongside a J-beta primer mix, a sample-barcoded 5' primer served in a second PCR lasting about 7 to 11 cycles. Using its own MiXCR run on the 5' RACE reads, TCRdb lists one record per CDR3 protein. The sample has 1.2 million to 1.5 million distinct CDR3 sequences, around 59% seen once. This sequence originates from a man aged 18 to 29 in good health. The chain is built from TRBV18 and TRBJ1-4; TRBD1 is a possible D gene (5 bases). The sequenced material came from blood. The CDR3 sequence is CASSLRQTATNEKLFF. The CDR3 nucleotides read TGTGCCAGCTCACTGCGACAGACTGCAACTAATGAAAAACTGTTTTTT.